The rows below give T cell receptor beta chains drawn from one sample of a study of cytomegalovirus exposure and HLA in healthy donors. The assay was immunoSEQ multiplex PCR, and TCRdb's table has in-frame clones only and misses some. Here the sample spans about 95,000 clones, approximately 81% being singletons. The sequenced material came from PBMCs. Source of these receptors: a woman between 65 and 79 years old in good health and CMV-seropositive. Both conserved end residues are trimmed from each CDR3.

>TRBV7-9|TRBJ1-5
ASSLRGQGPQH
>TRBV4-3|TRBJ2-5
ASSQDLPSGSKETQY
>TRBV29-1|TRBJ2-7
SVRRDHSSYEQY
>TRBV4-2|TRBJ2-2
ASSQDLRTPAGELF
>TRBV11-2|TRBJ1-5
ASSPGGSYSNQPQH
>TRBV6-6|TRBJ1-1
ASSYSNRANTEAF
>TRBV14|TRBJ2-1
ASSQVSGVEQF
>TRBV18|TRBJ1-1
ASSLGQQNTEAF
>TRBV28|TRBJ2-2
ASSLDREDAGELF
>TRBV9|TRBJ2-7
ASSEGTGIYEQY
>TRBV29-1|TRBJ2-3
SERDSRTDTQY
>TRBV5-5|TRBJ2-7
ASSLAGGDTYEQY
>TRBV14|TRBJ1-4
ASRRYFNWGGGLF
>TRBV18|TRBJ2-1
ASSPSSGSSYNEQF
>TRBV5-8|TRBJ2-2
ASSFDRVTGELF
>TRBV4-1|TRBJ1-5
ASSQSPGQEPNQPQH
>TRBV9|TRBJ2-5
ASSSHPGLQGAQY
>TRBV6-1|TRBJ1-5
ASSGGQDYQPQH
>TRBV4-1|TRBJ2-7
ASSQDWGVNEQY
>TRBV21-1|TRBJ2-2
ASSRHRGPTGELF
>TRBV6-6|TRBJ2-2
ASILPGRHIGELF
>TRBV5-4|TRBJ2-7
ASSFGTSGRESYEQY
>TRBV7-2|TRBJ1-5
ASSRTDNQPQH
>TRBV11-2|TRBJ1-1
ASSLRGYTEAF
>TRBV19|TRBJ2-7
ASSKSTGGFYEQY
>TRBV18|TRBJ2-3
ASSPIAGGPDTQY
>TRBV5-1|TRBJ2-1
ASSLENEQF
>TRBV7-2|TRBJ2-7
ASSLGLNYEQY
>TRBV4-2|TRBJ2-3
ASSQAAGGGTDTQY
>TRBV11-3|TRBJ2-1
ASSPGGRFSYNEQF
>TRBV4-3|TRBJ1-1
ASSQGRSGASNTEAF
>TRBV27|TRBJ2-1
ASSLGIGQDWGDEQF
>TRBV5-1|TRBJ1-1
ASSLALGVNTEAF
>TRBV5-1|TRBJ1-4
ASSLAGSGGSEKLF
>TRBV5-1|TRBJ1-1
ASSLESAEAF
>TRBV6-5|TRBJ2-7
ASSFGRVPSREQY
>TRBV7-3|TRBJ2-1
ASSLSFRGSGEQF
>TRBV27|TRBJ1-5
ASSLSRGLGNQPQH
>TRBV15|TRBJ2-2
ATSREVSRAGELF
>TRBV5-1|TRBJ2-1
ASSLGLTGGNEQF
>TRBV2|TRBJ1-1
ASSYRRLNTEAF
>TRBV19|TRBJ2-7
ASSRQGDEQY
>TRBV6-1|TRBJ1-1
ASSDFEGTEAF
>TRBV7-2|TRBJ1-2
ASSFLGAGSYGYT
>TRBV7-2|TRBJ1-2
ASSLALGGTNYGYT